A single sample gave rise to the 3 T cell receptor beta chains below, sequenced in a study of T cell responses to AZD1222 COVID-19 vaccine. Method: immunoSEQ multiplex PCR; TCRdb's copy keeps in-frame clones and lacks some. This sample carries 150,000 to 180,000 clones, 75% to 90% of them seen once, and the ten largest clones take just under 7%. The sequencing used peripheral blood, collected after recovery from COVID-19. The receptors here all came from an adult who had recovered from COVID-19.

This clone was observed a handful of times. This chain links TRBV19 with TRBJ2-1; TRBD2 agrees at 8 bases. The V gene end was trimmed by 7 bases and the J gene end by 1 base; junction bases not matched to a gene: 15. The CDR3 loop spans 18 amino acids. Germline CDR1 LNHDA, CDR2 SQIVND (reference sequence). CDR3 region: CASKSLGTSGISYNEQFF. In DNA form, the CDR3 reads TGTGCCAGTAAATCCCTTGGAACTAGCGGCATATCCTACAATGAGCAGTTCTTC.

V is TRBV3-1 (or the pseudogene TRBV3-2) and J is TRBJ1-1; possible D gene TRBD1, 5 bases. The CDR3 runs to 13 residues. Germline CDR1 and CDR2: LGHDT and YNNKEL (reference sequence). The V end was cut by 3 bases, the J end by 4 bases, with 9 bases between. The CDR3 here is CASSHAGRTEAFF. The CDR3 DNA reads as TGTGCCAGCAGCCATGCAGGGCGCACTGAAGCTTTCTTT.

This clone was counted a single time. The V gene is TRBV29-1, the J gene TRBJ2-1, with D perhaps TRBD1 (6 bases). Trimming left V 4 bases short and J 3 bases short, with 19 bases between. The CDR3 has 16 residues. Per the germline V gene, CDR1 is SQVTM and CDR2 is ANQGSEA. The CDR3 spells CSVVYGRDRFYNEQFF. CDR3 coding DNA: TGCAGCGTTGTCTATGGGCGTGACAGGTTCTACAATGAGCAGTTCTTC.